The TCR beta chain under discussion was sequenced for a study of CD8+ T cells in alopecia areata. The V end lost 0 bases, the J end lost 5 bases, and 6 bases lay between the germline ends. CDR1 and CDR2 (germline): SGHDT, YYEEEE. CDR3 length equals 14 residues. After isolation, RNA underwent reverse transcription to generate cDNA as the sequencing template. The table came from immunoSEQ multiplex PCR; TCRdb's copy has only in-frame clones and leaves some out. The sample records 150,000 to 200,000 clones, around 64% being singletons. Described treatment: oral pan-JAK inhibitor, 5-10 mg twice daily. Specimen: CD4+ T cells sorted from blood, collected at week 49, from a patient treated with tofacitinib. The V call is TRBV5-6, the J call TRBJ2-6, with D unresolved. The receptor comes from a human donor with alopecia areata. CDR3 coding DNA: TGTGCCAGCAGCTTGGGGGTCTGGGCCAACGTCCTGACTTTC. Translating it yields CASSLGVWANVLTF.